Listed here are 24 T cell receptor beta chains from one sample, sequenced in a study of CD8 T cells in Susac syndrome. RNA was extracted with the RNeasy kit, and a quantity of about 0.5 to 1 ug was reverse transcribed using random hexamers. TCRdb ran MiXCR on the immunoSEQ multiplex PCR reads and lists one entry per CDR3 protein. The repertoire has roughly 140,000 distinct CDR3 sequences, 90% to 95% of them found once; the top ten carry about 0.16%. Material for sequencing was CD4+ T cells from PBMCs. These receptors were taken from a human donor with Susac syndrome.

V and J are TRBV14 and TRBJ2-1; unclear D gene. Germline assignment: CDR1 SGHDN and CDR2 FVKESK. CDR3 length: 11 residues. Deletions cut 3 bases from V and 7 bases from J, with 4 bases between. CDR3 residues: CASSHRNEQFF. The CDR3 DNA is TGTGCCAGCAGCCATCGGAATGAGCAGTTCTTC.

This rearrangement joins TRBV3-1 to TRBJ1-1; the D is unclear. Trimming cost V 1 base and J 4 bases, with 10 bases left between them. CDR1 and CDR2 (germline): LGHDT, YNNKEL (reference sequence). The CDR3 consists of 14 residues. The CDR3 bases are TGTGCCAGCAGCCAAGGTTCCGGGTTCACTGAAGCTTTCTTT. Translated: CASSQGSGFTEAFF.

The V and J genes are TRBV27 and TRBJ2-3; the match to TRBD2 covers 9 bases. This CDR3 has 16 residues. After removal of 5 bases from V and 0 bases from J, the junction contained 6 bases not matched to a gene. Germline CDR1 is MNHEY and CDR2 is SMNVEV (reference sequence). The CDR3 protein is CASSVSAGGSTDTQYF. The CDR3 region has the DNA TGTGCCAGCAGTGTAAGCGCGGGGGGGAGCACAGATACGCAGTATTTT.

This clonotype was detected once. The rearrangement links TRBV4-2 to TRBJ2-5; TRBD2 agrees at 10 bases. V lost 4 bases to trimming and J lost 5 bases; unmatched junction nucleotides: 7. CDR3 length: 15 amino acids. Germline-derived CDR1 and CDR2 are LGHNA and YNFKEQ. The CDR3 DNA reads TGTGCCAGCAGCCGAAGCACTAGCGGGGAGGAGACCCAGTACTTC. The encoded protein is CASSRSTSGEETQYF.

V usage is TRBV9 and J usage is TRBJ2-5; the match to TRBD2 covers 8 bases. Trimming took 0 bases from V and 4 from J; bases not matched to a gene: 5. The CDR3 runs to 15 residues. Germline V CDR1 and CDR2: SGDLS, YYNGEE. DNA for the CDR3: TGTGCCAGCAGCGTAGGGGGGAGCGGGGGAGAGACCCAGTACTTC. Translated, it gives CASSVGGSGGETQYF.

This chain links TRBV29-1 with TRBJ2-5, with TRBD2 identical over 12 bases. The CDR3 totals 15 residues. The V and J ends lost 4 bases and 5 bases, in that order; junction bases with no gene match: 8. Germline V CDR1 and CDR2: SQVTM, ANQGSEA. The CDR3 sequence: CSVAKTSGGQETQYF. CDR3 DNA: TGCAGCGTTGCTAAGACTAGCGGGGGTCAGGAGACCCAGTACTTC.

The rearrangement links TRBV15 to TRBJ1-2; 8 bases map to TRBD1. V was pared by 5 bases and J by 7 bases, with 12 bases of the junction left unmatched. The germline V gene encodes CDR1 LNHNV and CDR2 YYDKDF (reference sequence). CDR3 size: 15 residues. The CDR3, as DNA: TGTGCCACCAGCTCTCGGGTAGGACAGGGTGGTGGCTACACCTTC. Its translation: CATSSRVGQGGGYTF.

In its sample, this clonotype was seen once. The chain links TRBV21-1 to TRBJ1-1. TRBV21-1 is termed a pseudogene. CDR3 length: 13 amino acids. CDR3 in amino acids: CASSKLGKTEAFF. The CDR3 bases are TGTGCCAGCAGCAAGCTGGGGAAAACTGAAGCTTTCTTT.

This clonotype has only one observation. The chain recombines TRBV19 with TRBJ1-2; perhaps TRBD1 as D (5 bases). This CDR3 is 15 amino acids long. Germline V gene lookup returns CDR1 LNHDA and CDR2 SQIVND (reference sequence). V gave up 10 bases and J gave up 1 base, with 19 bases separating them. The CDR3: CATARGGADNYGYTF. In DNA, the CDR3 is TGTGCCACCGCGCGGGGAGGGGCCGATAACTATGGCTACACCTTC.

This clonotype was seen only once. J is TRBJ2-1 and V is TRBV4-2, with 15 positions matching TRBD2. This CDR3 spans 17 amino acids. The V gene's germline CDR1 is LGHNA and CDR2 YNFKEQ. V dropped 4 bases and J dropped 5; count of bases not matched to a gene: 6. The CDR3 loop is CASSPRTSGGANNEQFF. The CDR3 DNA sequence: TGTGCCAGCAGCCCCCGGACTAGCGGGGGGGCGAACAATGAGCAGTTCTTC.

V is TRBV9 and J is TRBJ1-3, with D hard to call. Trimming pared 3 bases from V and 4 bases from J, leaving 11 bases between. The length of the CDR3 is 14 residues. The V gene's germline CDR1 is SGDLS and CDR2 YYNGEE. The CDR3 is CASSGPGTGNTIYF. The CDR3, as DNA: TGTGCCAGCAGCGGCCCCGGCACCGGAAACACCATATATTTT.

CDR3 DNA sequence: TGCAGTGCCACCCCAGCGGGGGGCCAAGAGACCCAGTACTTC. Encoded protein: CSATPAGGQETQYF. The gene calls are TRBV20-1 and TRBJ2-5; TRBD2 agrees at 9 bases. Germline CDR1 is DFQATT and CDR2 is SNEGSKA (reference sequence). The ends lost 6 bases at V and 1 base at J; junction bases unmatched: 6. The CDR3 has 14 residues.

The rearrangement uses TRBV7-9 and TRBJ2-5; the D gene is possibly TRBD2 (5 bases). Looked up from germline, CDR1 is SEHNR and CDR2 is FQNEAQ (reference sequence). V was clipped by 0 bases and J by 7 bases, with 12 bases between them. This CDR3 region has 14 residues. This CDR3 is CASSLADGLGTQYF. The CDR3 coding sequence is TGTGCCAGCAGCTTAGCTGACGGACTCGGGACCCAGTACTTC.

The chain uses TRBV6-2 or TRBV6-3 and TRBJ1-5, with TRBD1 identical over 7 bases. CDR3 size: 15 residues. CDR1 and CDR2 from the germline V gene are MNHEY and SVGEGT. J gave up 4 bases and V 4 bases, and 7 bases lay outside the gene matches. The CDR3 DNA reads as TGTGCCAGCAGTTCCGACAGGGTAGCGAATCAGCCCCAGCATTTT. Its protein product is CASSSDRVANQPQHF.

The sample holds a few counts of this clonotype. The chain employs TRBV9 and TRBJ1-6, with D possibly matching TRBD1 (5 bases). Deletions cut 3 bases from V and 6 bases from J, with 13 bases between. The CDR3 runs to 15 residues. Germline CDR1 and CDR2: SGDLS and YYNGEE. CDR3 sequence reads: CASSALQGLNSPLHF. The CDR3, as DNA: TGTGCCAGCAGCGCACTCCAGGGTCTTAATTCACCCCTCCACTTT.

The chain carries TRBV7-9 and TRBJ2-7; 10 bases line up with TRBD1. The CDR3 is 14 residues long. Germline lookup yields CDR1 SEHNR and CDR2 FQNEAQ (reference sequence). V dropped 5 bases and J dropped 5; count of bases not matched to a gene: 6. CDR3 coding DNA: TGTGCCAGCAGCCCCGGGACAGGGGTCCACGAGCAGTACTTC. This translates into CASSPGTGVHEQYF.

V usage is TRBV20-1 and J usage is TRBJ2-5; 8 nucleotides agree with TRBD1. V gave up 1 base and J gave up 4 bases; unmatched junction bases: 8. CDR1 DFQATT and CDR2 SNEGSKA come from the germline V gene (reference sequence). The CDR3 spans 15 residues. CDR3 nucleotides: TGCAGTGCTAGAGCTTTCCGGGACAGGCCAGAGACCCAGTACTTC. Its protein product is CSARAFRDRPETQYF.

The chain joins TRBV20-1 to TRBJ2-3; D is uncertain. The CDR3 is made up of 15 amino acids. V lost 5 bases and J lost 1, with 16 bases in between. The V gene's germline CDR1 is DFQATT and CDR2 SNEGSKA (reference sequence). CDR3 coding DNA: TGCAGTGCTTCTCGGCTTGGGGTCGGCACAGATACGCAGTATTTT. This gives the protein CSASRLGVGTDTQYF.

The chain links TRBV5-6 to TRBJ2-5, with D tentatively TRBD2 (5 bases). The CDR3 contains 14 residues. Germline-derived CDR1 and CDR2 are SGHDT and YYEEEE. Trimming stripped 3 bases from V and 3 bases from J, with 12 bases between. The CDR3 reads CASSSPTGKETQYF. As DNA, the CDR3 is TGTGCCAGCAGCTCACCTACGGGAAAAGAGACCCAGTACTTC. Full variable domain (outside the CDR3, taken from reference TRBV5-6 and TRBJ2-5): DAGVTQSPTHLIKTRGQQVTLRCSPKSGHDTVSWYQQALGQGPQFIFQYYEEEERQRGNFPDRFSGHQFPNYSSELNVNALLLGDSALYLCASSSPTGKETQYFGPGTRLLVL.

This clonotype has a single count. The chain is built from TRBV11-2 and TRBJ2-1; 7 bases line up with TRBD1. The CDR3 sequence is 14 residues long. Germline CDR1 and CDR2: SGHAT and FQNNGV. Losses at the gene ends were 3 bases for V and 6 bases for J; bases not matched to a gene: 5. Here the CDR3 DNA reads TGTGCCAGCAGCTTCGCCCCAGGGGGCAATGAGCAGTTCTTC. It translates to CASSFAPGGNEQFF.

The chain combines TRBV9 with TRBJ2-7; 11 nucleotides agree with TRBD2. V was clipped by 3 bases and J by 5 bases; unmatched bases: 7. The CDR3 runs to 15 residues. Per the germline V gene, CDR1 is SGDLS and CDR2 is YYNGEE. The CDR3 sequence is CASSGFGLAGDEQYF. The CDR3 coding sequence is TGTGCCAGCAGCGGATTTGGACTAGCGGGCGACGAGCAGTACTTC.

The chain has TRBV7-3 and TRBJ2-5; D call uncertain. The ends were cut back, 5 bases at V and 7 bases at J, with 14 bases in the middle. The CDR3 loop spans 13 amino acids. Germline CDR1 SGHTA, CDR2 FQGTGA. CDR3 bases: TGTGCCAGCAGCCCCACAAATCTCGGGACCCAGTACTTC. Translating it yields CASSPTNLGTQYF.

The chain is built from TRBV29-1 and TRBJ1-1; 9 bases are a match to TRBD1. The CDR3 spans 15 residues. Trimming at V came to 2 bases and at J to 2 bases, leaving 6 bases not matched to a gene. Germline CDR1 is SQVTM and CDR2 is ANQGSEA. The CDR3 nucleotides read TGCAGCGTTGAATCCCCGGGACAGGGAAACACTGAAGCTTTCTTT. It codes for CSVESPGQGNTEAFF.

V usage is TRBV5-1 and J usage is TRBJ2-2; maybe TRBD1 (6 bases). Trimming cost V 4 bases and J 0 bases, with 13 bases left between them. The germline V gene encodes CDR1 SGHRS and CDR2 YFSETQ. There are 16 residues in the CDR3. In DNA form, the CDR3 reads TGCGCCAGCAGCCCCCTCGGACAGACGAACACCGGGGAGCTGTTTTTT. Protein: CASSPLGQTNTGELFF.